Sequencing of this T cell receptor (beta chain) was carried out in a study of blood T cell repertoires in COVID-19. The CDR3 has 13 residues. V lost 8 bases, J lost 0 bases, and 10 bases lay in between. The germline gives CDR1 MNHEY, CDR2 SMNVEV (reference sequence). Clones were sequenced by immunoSEQ multiplex PCR, and TCRdb holds only the in-frame ones, with some missing. The sample includes approximately 270,000 clones, around 90% of them seen just once. This clone occurred once. The sample comprised peripheral blood. This sequence originates from a man between 50 and 59 years old with acute or convalescent COVID-19. This chain links TRBV27 with TRBJ1-1; D not certain. The DNA for the CDR3 is TGTGCCAGCGGACGACTAATGAACACTGAAGCTTTCTTT. Protein: CASGRLMNTEAFF.